A single sample is the source of the 24 T cell receptor beta chains below, sequenced in a study of T-cell reconstitution after alpha-beta-depleted transplantation in children. Unique molecular identifiers were incorporated into the prepared TCRbeta library. TCRdb re-analysed the PCR reads in MiXCR, keeping a single row per CDR3 protein. The repertoire holds 150,000 to 250,000 distinct CDR3 sequences, with 5% to 6.5% as singletons. The sequencing used PBMCs, collected before TCRalphabeta/CD19-depleted stem cell transplant. All receptors derive from a girl less than two years old with combined immunodeficiency, due to receive a stem cell transplant.

This clonotype was observed a handful of times. The CDR3 region has the DNA TGCGCCAGCAGCCAGGCACAGGGGGGGACCCAGTACTTC. As protein: CASSQAQGGTQYF. This chain connects TRBV4-1 to TRBJ2-5, with TRBD1 matching 8 bases. Germline V lookup: CDR1 MGHRA, CDR2 YSYEKL. The CDR3 sequence is 13 residues long. With 3 bases clipped from V and 7 bases from J, the junction kept 4 bases outside the gene matches.

Ten or more counts support this clonotype. The V call is TRBV29-1, the J call TRBJ2-7, with 8 bases matching TRBD1. The junction had 10 bases not matched to a gene; V was cut back by 7 bases and J by 5 bases. The germline gives CDR1 SQVTM, CDR2 ANQGSEA. This CDR3 has 13 amino acids. CDR3 in amino acids: CSGDRGETHEQYF. CDR3 bases: TGCAGCGGCGACAGGGGCGAGACCCACGAGCAGTACTTC.

This clonotype was observed many times. J is TRBJ2-1 and V is TRBV7-8; D ambiguous. V gave up 1 base and J gave up 8 bases, with 9 bases separating them. The CDR3 extends over 13 amino acids. Germline V gene data show CDR1 as SGHVS and CDR2 as FQNEAQ. CDR3 region: CASSLVGIYEQFF. The DNA of the CDR3 is TGTGCCAGCAGCTTAGTTGGTATCTATGAGCAGTTCTTC.

This clonotype appeared many times. This rearrangement joins TRBV11-3 to TRBJ2-7; perhaps D is TRBD1 or TRBD2 (5 bases each). The CDR3 contains 14 residues. Germline CDR1 SGHNT, CDR2 YENEEA. Trimming took 5 bases from V and 0 from J, leaving 11 bases between them. This chain's CDR3 is CASSPWDLSYEQYF. For the CDR3, the DNA is TGTGCCAGCAGCCCCTGGGACCTCTCCTACGAGCAGTACTTC.

As to this clonotype: Since no conserved phenylalanine or tryptophan closes the CDR3, a read error is the likely cause. It is unclear where the CDR3 begins or ends on the DNA, so no DNA is shown, and the CDR3 is as TCRdb lists it. The genes are TRBV1 and TRBJ2-3. TRBV1 is shown as a pseudogene. The length of the CDR3 is 12 amino acids, counting both ends. CDR3 protein: CTSSRVTDTQYY.

This clonotype has a count of ten or more. The rearrangement joins TRBV7-3 to TRBJ2-3; TRBD2 might be the D (7 bases). Germline V lookup: CDR1 SGHTA, CDR2 FQGTGA. The V gene lost 2 bases and the J gene lost 4 bases, with 10 bases spanning the gap. The CDR3 sequence is 14 residues long. The CDR3 sequence: CASSLGGGSDTQYF. The CDR3 DNA sequence: TGTGCCAGCAGCTTAGGGGGGGGCTCAGATACGCAGTATTTT.

This clonotype has at least ten counts. CDR3 sequence: CSARAGGPYEQYF. The CDR3 DNA reads TGCAGTGCTAGAGCGGGGGGCCCCTACGAGCAGTACTTC. The gene calls are TRBV20-1 and TRBJ2-7, with D possibly TRBD2 on 7 matching bases. The CDR3 runs to 13 residues. Germline CDR1 DFQATT, CDR2 SNEGSKA (reference sequence). V gave up 1 base and J gave up 2 bases, with 9 bases separating them.

At least ten counts were recorded for this clonotype. The chain couples TRBV3-1 to TRBJ2-3, with D possibly being TRBD1 (6 bases). There are 14 residues in the CDR3. The V gene's germline CDR1 is LGHDT and CDR2 YNNKEL (reference sequence). V was shortened by 0 bases and J by 6 bases, with 10 bases between the two germline ends. This CDR3 is CASSQDPGQDTQYF. The CDR3 nucleotides read TGTGCCAGCAGCCAAGATCCAGGACAGGATACGCAGTATTTT.

The chain employs TRBV4-2 and TRBJ1-3, with 7 positions matching TRBD1. CDR3 length: 16 amino acids. Germline V gives CDR1 LGHNA, CDR2 YNFKEQ. Trimming at V came to 1 base and at J to 0 bases, leaving 3 bases not matched to a gene. CDR3 DNA sequence: TGTGCCAGCAGCCAAGTCCGGGACAGCTCTGGAAACACCATATATTTT. Translating it yields CASSQVRDSSGNTIYF.

This clonotype was counted ten times or more. The chain is built from TRBV15 and TRBJ2-1; D may correspond to TRBD1 or TRBD2 (5 bases each). V shed 1 base and J shed 5 bases, with 12 bases lying between them. Germline assignment: CDR1 LNHNV and CDR2 YYDKDF (reference sequence). There are 15 residues in the CDR3. The CDR3 DNA is TGTGCCACCAGCAGAGGTTCGGGGCGGAACAATGAGCAGTTCTTC. This encodes CATSRGSGRNNEQFF.

This clonotype was found many times. This sequence joins TRBV11-2 and TRBJ2-1; D gene uncertain. The CDR3 runs to 12 residues. V lost 3 bases and J 8 bases, leaving 8 bases between the germline ends. CDR1 is SGHAT and CDR2 is FQNNGV in the germline V gene. The CDR3 sequence is CASSFEEHEQFF. The CDR3 nucleotides read TGTGCCAGCAGCTTCGAGGAGCATGAGCAGTTCTTC.

Many counts were recorded for this clonotype. This chain joins TRBV5-8 and TRBJ2-7, with a weak D call TRBD1 (5 bases). Germline V gene data show CDR1 as SGHTS and CDR2 as YDEGEE. The CDR3 length is 12 residues. V dropped 9 bases and J dropped 9 bases, with 19 bases sitting between them. CDR3 region: CAMDTHLKVQYF. DNA for the CDR3: TGTGCCATGGACACCCATCTTAAAGTGCAGTACTTC.

This clonotype has at least ten counts. This chain uses TRBV6-1 with TRBJ2-1; 13 bases match TRBD2. CDR3 length: 15 amino acids. Trimming removed 6 bases from V and 6 bases from J; junction bases left unmatched: 5. From germline, CDR1 is MNHNS and CDR2 SASEGT. CDR3 protein: CASRTTSGGFNEQFF. In DNA form, the CDR3 reads TGTGCCAGCAGAACGACTAGCGGGGGGTTCAATGAGCAGTTCTTC.

This clonotype was seen repeatedly, ten times or more. The rearrangement links TRBV4-3 to TRBJ1-6; D unclear. Trimming removed 1 base at V and 10 bases at J, with 8 bases between. The germline V gene has CDR1 LGHNA and CDR2 YSLEER. The CDR3 consists of 13 residues. CDR3 residues: CASSQVPGSPLHF. Here the CDR3 DNA reads TGCGCCAGCAGCCAAGTCCCTGGGTCACCCCTCCACTTT.

The gene calls are TRBV25-1 and TRBJ2-3; TRBD2 might be the D (6 bases). The CDR3 totals 16 residues. Germline V lookup: CDR1 MGHDK, CDR2 SYGVNS. Between the trimmed V and J ends, which lost 4 bases and 6 bases, there was a span of 20 bases. CDR3 loop: CASSALTSTIGDTQYF. Here the CDR3 DNA reads TGTGCCAGCAGTGCTCTCACTAGCACAATCGGTGATACGCAGTATTTT.

Only one count was recorded for this clonotype. The CDR3 DNA reads as TGTGCCAGTAGTGGGGGACCCCCAGGCTACGAGCAGTACTTC. Amino acid sequence: CASSGGPPGYEQYF. The chain links TRBV19 to TRBJ2-7; either TRBD1 or TRBD2 may fit D (5 bases each). The germline gives CDR1 LNHDA, CDR2 SQIVND (reference sequence). The length of the CDR3 is 14 residues. Trimming removed 5 bases at V and 3 bases at J, with 14 bases between.

About this clonotype: A read error may be the cause here, since a much bigger clone is one base away. The chain has TRBV4-3 and TRBJ1-1, with a weak D call TRBD1 (6 bases). Per the germline V gene, CDR1 is LGHNA and CDR2 is YSLEER. The CDR3 extends over 15 amino acids. V lost 0 bases to trimming and J lost 0 bases, with 8 bases between them. The DNA for the CDR3 is TGCGCCAGCAGCCAAGAACGGGGGCTGAACACTGAAGCTTTCTTT. Translated: CASSQERGLNTEAFF.

This clonotype was picked up many times. The V and J genes are TRBV9 and TRBJ1-2; the D gene is possibly TRBD1 (6 bases). CDR3 length: 17 amino acids. The germline V gene has CDR1 SGDLS and CDR2 YYNGEE. V lost 0 bases and J lost 6, with 21 bases in between. The CDR3 nucleotides are TGTGCCAGCAGCGTAGTTACCCTACCGCAGGGGATGAATGGCTACACCTTC. Its protein is CASSVVTLPQGMNGYTF.

This clonotype came up many times. This sequence joins TRBV6-2 or TRBV6-3 and TRBJ1-1; TRBD1 is a possible D gene (6 bases). Germline-derived CDR1 and CDR2 are MNHEY and SVGEGT. V lost 2 bases and J lost 5, with 21 bases in between. There are 17 residues in the CDR3. This chain's CDR3 is CASSYMLQQGERTEAFF. The CDR3 nucleotides read TGTGCCAGCAGTTACATGTTACAACAGGGAGAGAGAACTGAAGCTTTCTTT.

V and J are TRBV14 and TRBJ2-7; the D is unclear. The CDR3 is 13 residues long. V was trimmed by 0 bases and J by 4 bases, leaving 7 bases between them. From germline, CDR1 is SGHDN and CDR2 FVKESK. CDR3 nucleotide sequence: TGTGCCAGCAGCCAAGATCGGAGTTACGAGCAGTACTTC. Its protein is CASSQDRSYEQYF.

This clonotype was observed at least ten times. The chain has TRBV6-6 and TRBJ2-7, with 7 nucleotides matching TRBD2. The V gene end was trimmed by 5 bases and the J gene end by 3 bases; junction bases not matched to a gene: 1. The CDR3 has 12 residues. Germline CDR1 reads MNHNY; CDR2 reads SVGAGI (reference sequence). Here the CDR3 DNA reads TGTGCCAGCAGTAAGCGGGACTACGAGCAGTACTTC. Translating it yields CASSKRDYEQYF.

This clonotype showed up just a few times. The chain recombines TRBV15 with TRBJ2-7; 7 positions agree with TRBD2. After removal of 9 bases from V and 0 bases from J, the junction contained 5 bases not matched to a gene. There are 13 residues in the CDR3. Germline assignment: CDR1 LNHNV and CDR2 YYDKDF (reference sequence). For the CDR3, the DNA is TGTGCCACGAAAGCGGGGCCCTCCTACGAGCAGTACTTC. Amino acid sequence: CATKAGPSYEQYF.

In its sample, this clonotype was seen many times. V and J are TRBV24-1 and TRBJ2-1; D perhaps matches TRBD1 (5 bases). Between the trimmed V and J ends, which lost 4 bases and 0 bases, there was a span of 6 bases. This CDR3 spans 14 amino acids. Germline CDR1 KGHDR, CDR2 SFDVKD. The CDR3 is CATSERGSYNEQFF. The CDR3, as DNA: TGTGCCACCAGTGAAAGGGGCTCCTACAATGAGCAGTTCTTC.

The chain combines TRBV7-9 with TRBJ2-7; D unresolved. Germline assignment: CDR1 SEHNR and CDR2 FQNEAQ (reference sequence). The length of the CDR3 is 11 residues. Deletions cut 4 bases from V and 6 bases from J, with 7 bases between. The CDR3, as DNA: TGTGCCAGCAGCTACCTCGGCGAGCAGTACTTC. Translating it yields CASSYLGEQYF. Full variable domain (missing parts from reference TRBV7-9 and TRBJ2-7): DTGVSQNPRHKITKRGQNVTFRCDPISEHNRLYWYRQTLGQGPEFLTYFQNEAQLEKSRLLSDRFSAERPKGSFSTLEIQRTEQGDSAMYLCASSYLGEQYFGPGTRLTVT.